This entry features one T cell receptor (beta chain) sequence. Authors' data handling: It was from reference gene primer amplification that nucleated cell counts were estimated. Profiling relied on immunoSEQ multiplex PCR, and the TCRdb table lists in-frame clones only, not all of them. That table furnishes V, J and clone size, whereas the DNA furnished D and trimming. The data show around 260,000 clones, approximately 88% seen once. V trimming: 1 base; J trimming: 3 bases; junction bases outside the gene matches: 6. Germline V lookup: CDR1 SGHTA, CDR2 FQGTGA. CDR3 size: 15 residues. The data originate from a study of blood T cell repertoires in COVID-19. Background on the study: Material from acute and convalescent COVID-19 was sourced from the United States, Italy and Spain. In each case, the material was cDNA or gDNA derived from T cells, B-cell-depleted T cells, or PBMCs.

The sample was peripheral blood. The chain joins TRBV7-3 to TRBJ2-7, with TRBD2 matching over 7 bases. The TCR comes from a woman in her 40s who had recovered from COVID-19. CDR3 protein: CASSLSTGGGYEQYF. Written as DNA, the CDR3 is TGTGCCAGCAGCTTAAGCACCGGCGGGGGCTACGAGCAGTACTTC.